Many counts were recorded for the clone carrying this T cell receptor beta chain. What it recognizes is unknown. The CDR3 goes on 3 residues after the read ends, and that part is filled in from the germline J gene. This CDR3 spans 16 amino acids. With V trimmed by 6 bases and J by 6 bases, 8 bases remained unmatched. Germline CDR1 MDHEN, CDR2 SYDVKM. Sequenced by immunoSEQ multiplex PCR; TCRdb stores in-frame clones only, minus some. The sample gives around 50,000 clones, none seen only once, and the top ten clones hold about 5.7%. These data are taken from a study of T cell clonality in common variable immunodeficiency. General study points: CVID subjects shared fewer TCRbeta clones than healthy controls did.

The specimen was peripheral blood mononuclear cells. This clonotype originated in a person aged 18 to 75 in good health. The chain carries TRBV28 and TRBJ2-3, with 14 bases lining up with TRBD2. The CDR3 sequence: CASSPTSGRAFDTQYF. Partial CDR3 DNA: TGTGCCAGCAGCCCGACTAGCGGGAGGGCGTTCGATACG. Full variable domain (remainder filled in from reference TRBV28 and TRBJ2-3): DVKVTQSSRYLVKRTGEKVFLECVQDMDHENMFWYRQDPGLGLRLIYFSYDVKMKEKGDIPEGYSVSREKKERFSLILESASTNQTSMYLCASSPTSGRAFDTQYFGPGTRLTVL.